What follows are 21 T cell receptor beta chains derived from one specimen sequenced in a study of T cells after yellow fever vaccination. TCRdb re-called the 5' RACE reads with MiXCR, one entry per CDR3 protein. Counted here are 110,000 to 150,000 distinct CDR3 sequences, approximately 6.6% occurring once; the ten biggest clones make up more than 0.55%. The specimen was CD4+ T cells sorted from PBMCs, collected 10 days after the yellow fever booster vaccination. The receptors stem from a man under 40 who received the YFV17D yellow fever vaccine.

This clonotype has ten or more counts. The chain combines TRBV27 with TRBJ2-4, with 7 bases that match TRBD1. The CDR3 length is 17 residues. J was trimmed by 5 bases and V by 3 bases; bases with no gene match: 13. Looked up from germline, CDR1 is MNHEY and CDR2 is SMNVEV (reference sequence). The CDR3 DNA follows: TGTGCCAGCAGTTTGCACATTAGGGGGCCGGGTGAAAACATTCAGTACTTC. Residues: CASSLHIRGPGENIQYF.

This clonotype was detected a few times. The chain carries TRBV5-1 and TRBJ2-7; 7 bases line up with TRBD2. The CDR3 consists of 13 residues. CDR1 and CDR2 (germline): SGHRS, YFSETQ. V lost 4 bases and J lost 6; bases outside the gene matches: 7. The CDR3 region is CASSLRTSGEQYF. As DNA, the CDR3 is TGCGCCAGCAGCCTCCGGACTAGTGGCGAGCAGTACTTC.

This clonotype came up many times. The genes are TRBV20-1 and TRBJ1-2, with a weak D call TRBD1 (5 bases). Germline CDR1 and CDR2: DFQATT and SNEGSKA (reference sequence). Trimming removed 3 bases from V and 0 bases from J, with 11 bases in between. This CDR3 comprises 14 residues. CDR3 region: CSASPGLTNYGYTF. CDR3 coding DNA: TGCAGTGCTAGTCCGGGGCTAACTAACTATGGCTACACCTTC.

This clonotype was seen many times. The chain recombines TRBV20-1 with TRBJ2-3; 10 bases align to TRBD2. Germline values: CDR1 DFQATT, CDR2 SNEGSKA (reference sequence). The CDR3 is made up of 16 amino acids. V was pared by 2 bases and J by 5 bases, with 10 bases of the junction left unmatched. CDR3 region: CSARRRTSGWGDTQYF. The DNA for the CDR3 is TGCAGTGCTAGAAGGAGGACTAGCGGATGGGGAGATACGCAGTATTTT.

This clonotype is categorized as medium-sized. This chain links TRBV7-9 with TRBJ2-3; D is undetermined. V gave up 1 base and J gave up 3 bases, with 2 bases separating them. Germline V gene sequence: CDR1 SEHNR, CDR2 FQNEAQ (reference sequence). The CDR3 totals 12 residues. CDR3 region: CASSLDTDTQYF. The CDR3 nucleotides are TGTGCCAGCAGCTTAGATACAGATACGCAGTATTTT.

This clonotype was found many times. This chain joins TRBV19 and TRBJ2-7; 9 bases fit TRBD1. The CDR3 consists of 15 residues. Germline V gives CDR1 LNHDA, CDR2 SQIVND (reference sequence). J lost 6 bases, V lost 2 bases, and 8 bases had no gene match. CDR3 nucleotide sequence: TGTGCCAGTAGTATAATCGGGACAGGGATGGCCGAGCAGTACTTC. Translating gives CASSIIGTGMAEQYF. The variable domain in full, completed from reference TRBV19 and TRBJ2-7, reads DGGITQSPKYLFRKEGQNVTLSCEQNLNHDAMYWYRQDPGQGLRLIYYSQIVNDFQKGDIAEGYSVSREKKESFPLTVTSAQKNPTAFYLCASSIIGTGMAEQYFGPGTRLTVT.

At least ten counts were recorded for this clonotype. CDR3 nucleotides: TGTGCCACCAGTGATAGCGGAAAGTCAGATACGCAGTATTTT. Protein product: CATSDSGKSDTQYF. The rearrangement links TRBV24-1 to TRBJ2-3; possible D gene TRBD2, 5 bases. Germline V gene data show CDR1 as KGHDR and CDR2 as SFDVKD. Trimming stripped 3 bases from V and 4 bases from J, with 10 bases between. This CDR3 spans 14 amino acids.

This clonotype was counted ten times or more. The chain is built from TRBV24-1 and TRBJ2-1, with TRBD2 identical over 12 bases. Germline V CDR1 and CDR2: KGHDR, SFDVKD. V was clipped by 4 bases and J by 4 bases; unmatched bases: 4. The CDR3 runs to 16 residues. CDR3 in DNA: TGTGCCACCAGTGACGCCGGGACTAGCGGGTACAATGAGCAGTTCTTC. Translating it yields CATSDAGTSGYNEQFF.

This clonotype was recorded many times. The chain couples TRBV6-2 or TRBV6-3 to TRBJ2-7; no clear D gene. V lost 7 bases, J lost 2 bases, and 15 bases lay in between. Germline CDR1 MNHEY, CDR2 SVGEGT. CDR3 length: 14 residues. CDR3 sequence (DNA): TGTGCCAGCAACCCGTCGGCGCCCCCCTACGAGCAGTACTTC. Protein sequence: CASNPSAPPYEQYF.

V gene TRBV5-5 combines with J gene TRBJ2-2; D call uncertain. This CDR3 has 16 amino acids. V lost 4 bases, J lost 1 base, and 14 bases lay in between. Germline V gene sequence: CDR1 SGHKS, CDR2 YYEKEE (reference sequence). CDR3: CASSPPGPQNTGELFF. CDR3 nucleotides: TGTGCCAGCAGCCCACCAGGACCCCAGAACACCGGGGAGCTGTTTTTT.

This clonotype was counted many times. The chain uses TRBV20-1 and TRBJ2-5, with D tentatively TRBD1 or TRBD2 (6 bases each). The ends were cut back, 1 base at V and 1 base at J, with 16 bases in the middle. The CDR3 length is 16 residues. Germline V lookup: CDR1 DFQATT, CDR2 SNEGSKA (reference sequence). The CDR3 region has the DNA TGCAGTGCTAGAGTGCCAACGGGGGCGGTCCAAGAGACCCAGTACTTC. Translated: CSARVPTGAVQETQYF.

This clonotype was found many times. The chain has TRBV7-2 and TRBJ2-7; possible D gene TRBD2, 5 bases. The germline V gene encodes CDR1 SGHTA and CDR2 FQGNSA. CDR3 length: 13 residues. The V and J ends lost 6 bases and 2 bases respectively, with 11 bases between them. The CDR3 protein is CASRRTPTYEQYF. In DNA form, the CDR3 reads TGTGCCAGCAGACGGACTCCTACCTACGAGCAGTACTTC.

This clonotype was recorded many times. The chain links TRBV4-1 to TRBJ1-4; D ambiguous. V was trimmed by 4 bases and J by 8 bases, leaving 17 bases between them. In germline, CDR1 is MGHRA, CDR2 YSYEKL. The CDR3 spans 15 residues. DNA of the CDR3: TGCGCCAGCAGCCCCCCCCAGCCTCCCTACGAAAAACTGTTTTTT. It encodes CASSPPQPPYEKLFF.

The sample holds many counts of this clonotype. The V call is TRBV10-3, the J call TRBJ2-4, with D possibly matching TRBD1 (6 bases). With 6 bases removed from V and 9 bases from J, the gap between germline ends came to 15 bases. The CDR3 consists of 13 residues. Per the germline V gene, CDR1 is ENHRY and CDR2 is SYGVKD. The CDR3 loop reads CAIRQGPQGIQYF. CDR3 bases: TGTGCCATCAGGCAGGGGCCCCAGGGCATTCAGTACTTC.

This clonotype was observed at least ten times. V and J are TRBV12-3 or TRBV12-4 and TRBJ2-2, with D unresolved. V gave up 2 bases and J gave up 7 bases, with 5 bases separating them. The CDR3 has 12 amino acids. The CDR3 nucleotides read TGTGCCAGCAGTTTACGTATCGGGGAGCTGTTTTTT. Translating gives CASSLRIGELFF.

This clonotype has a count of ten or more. The DNA of the CDR3 is TGTGCCAGCAGCAATTATCAGAATGAGCAGTTCTTC. Translated, it gives CASSNYQNEQFF. The rearrangement links TRBV3-1 to TRBJ2-1, with D unresolved. Germline CDR1 is LGHDT and CDR2 is YNNKEL (reference sequence). The CDR3 contains 12 residues. V shed 5 bases and J shed 7 bases, with 9 bases lying between them.

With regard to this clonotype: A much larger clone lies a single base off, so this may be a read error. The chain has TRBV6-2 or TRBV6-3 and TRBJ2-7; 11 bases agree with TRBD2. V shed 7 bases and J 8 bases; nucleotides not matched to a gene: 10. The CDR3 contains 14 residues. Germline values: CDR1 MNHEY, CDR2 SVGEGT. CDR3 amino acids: CASKQTSGRGQQYF. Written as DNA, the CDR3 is TGTGCCAGCAAGCAAACTAGCGGGAGAGGGCAGCAGTACTTC.

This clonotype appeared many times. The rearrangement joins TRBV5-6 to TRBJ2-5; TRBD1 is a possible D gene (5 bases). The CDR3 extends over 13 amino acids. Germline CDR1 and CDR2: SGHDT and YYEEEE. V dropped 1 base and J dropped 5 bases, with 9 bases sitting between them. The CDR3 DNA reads TGTGCCAGCAGCTTGAGGTGGGGCGAGACCCAGTACTTC. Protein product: CASSLRWGETQYF.

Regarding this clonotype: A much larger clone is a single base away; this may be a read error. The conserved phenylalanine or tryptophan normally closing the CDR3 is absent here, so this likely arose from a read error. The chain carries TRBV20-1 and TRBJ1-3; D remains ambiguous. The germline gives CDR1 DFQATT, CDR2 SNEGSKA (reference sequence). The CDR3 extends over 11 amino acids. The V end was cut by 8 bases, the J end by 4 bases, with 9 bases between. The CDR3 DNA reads TGCAGTTCCAGGAGGGGAAACACCATATATTTG. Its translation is CSSRRGNTIYL.

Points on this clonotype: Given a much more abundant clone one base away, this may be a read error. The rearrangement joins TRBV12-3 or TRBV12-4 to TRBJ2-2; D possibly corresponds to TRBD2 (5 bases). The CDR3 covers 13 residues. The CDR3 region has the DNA TGTGCCAGCAGCCCCATTGTCTCCGGGGAGCAGTTTTTT. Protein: CASSPIVSGEQFF.

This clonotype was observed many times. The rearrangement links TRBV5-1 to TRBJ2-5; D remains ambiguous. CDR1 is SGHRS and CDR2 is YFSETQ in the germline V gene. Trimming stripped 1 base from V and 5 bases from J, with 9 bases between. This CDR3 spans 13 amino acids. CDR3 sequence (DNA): TGCGCCAGCAGCTTGAGGATCGAGGAGACCCAGTACTTC. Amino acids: CASSLRIEETQYF.